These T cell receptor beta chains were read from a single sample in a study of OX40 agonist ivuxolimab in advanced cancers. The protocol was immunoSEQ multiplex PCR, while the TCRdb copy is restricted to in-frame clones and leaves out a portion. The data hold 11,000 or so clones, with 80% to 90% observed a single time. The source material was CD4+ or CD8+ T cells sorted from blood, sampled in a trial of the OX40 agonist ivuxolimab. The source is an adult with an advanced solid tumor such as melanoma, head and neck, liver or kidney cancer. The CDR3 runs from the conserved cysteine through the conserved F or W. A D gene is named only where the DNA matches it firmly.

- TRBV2 CASRETRNF
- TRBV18 CASSRWDTMNTEAFF
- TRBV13 CASSRGARGNSGNTIYF
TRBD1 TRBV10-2 CASSTGAYEQYF
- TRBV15 CATSRERGTRKQYF
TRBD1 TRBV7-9 CASSSLAGTVNYGYTF
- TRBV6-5 CASSVRGAFHGYTF
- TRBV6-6 CASSYSGGTEAFF
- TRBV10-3 CAISEEGSTEAFF
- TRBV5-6 CASFSQGVNQPQHF
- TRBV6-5 CASSYPPTATSYGYTF
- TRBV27 CASSFNGRGGDIQYF
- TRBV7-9 CASSLGYGENTEAFF
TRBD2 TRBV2 CASSEFATSGGSDTQYF
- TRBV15 CATSRDLNSPLHF
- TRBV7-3 CASSGGGGYEQYF
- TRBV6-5 CASSYSEGGGNTIYF
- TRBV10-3 CAISEGTSYEQYF
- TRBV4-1 CASSRRSGTEAFF
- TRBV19 CASSIPWGWETEAFF
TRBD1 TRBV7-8 CASSLMQGADGYTF
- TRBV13 CASSLRETQYF
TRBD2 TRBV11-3 CASSPNGGEVPDTQYF
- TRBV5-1 CASSLTAALGEQYF
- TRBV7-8 CASSLEPEPYEQYF
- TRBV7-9 CASSLEDNTEAFF